One and the same sample provided the 26 T cell receptor beta chains below, sequenced in a study of identical twins. From the 5' RACE reads, TCRdb called clonotypes with MiXCR, one entry per CDR3 protein. In the table there are about 660,000 distinct CDR3 sequences, under 9% of which are singletons. In addition, the sample was reused for a study of yellow fever vaccine responses in identical twins.

Specimen: PBMCs. The receptors here all came from a woman younger than 35 in good health.

This clonotype was recorded a few times. V gene TRBV5-5 combines with J gene TRBJ2-7; possibly TRBD1 for D (5 bases). The ends were cut back, 4 bases at V and 5 bases at J, with 10 bases in the middle. This CDR3 spans 12 amino acids. In germline, CDR1 is SGHKS, CDR2 YYEKEE (reference sequence). The CDR3 DNA reads TGTGCCAGCAGCAGGACACTCCACGAGCAGTACTTC. The encoded protein is CASSRTLHEQYF.

This clonotype was seen ten or more times. This chain joins TRBV12-3 or TRBV12-4 and TRBJ2-7; 10 bases agree with TRBD1. This CDR3 region has 16 residues. The J segment lost 1 base and the V segment lost 7 bases, leaving 10 bases of the junction unmatched. This CDR3 reads CASTRQGAVNSYEQYF. DNA of the CDR3: TGTGCCAGCACTAGACAGGGGGCTGTCAATTCCTACGAGCAGTACTTC.

This clonotype was observed a handful of times. J is TRBJ2-5 and V is TRBV28; D unresolved. This CDR3 comprises 14 residues. CDR1 is MDHEN, CDR2 SYDVKM, per germline. V was clipped by 3 bases and J by 5 bases, with 13 bases between them. The CDR3 is CASSLGPEEETQYF. CDR3 DNA sequence: TGTGCCAGCAGTTTGGGTCCAGAGGAGGAGACCCAGTACTTC.

The chain's CDR3 is CASSQQPGHDEQYF. CDR3 nucleotides: TGTGCCAGCAGCCAACAACCGGGACACGACGAGCAGTACTTC. This chain links TRBV7-6 with TRBJ2-7; a weak D match, TRBD1 (6 bases). There are 14 residues in the CDR3. V lost 5 bases to trimming and J lost 5 bases, with 16 bases between them. Germline-derived CDR1 and CDR2 are SGHVS and FNYEAQ.

The rearrangement uses TRBV5-1 and TRBJ2-7; D is uncertain. CDR3 length: 15 amino acids. Germline assignment: CDR1 SGHRS and CDR2 YFSETQ. The germline V and J ends were trimmed by 4 bases and 5 bases, with 19 bases remaining between them. The CDR3 coding sequence is TGCGCCAGCAGCCGTCAGGACCCCGGACGCCACGAGCAGTACTTC. Protein product: CASSRQDPGRHEQYF.

A word on this clonotype: This may come from a read error, since a much larger clone is one base off. The rearrangement uses TRBV12-3 or TRBV12-4 and TRBJ2-1; D tentatively fits TRBD1 or TRBD2 (5 bases each). The CDR3 loop spans 13 amino acids. V was pared by 6 bases and J by 6 bases, with 12 bases between. CDR3 in DNA: TGTGCCAGCAGCCCCAGGGAGTGCAATGAGCAGTTCTTC. It is translated as CASSPRECNEQFF.

This sequence joins TRBV5-1 and TRBJ2-3; D might be TRBD1 or TRBD2, each matching 5 bases. V lost 5 bases, J lost 0 bases, and 16 bases lay in between. Germline loops: CDR1 SGHRS, CDR2 YFSETQ. CDR3 size: 16 residues. The CDR3 region is CASRRGEGMSTDTQYF. CDR3 DNA sequence: TGCGCCAGCAGGCGCGGTGAGGGGATGAGCACAGATACGCAGTATTTT.

This clonotype was detected only a few times. This chain links TRBV27 with TRBJ2-7; D is perhaps TRBD1 (6 bases). CDR3 length: 14 amino acids. The germline V gene encodes CDR1 MNHEY and CDR2 SMNVEV (reference sequence). V was clipped by 4 bases and J by 0 bases, with 10 bases between them. In DNA, the CDR3 is TGTGCCAGCAGTTCAGGGACATTCTCCTACGAGCAGTACTTC. Translation gives CASSSGTFSYEQYF.

In this sample, this clonotype turned up many times. The rearrangement links TRBV7-9 to TRBJ2-7; 7 bases map to TRBD1. V was pared by 6 bases and J by 6 bases, with 8 bases of the junction left unmatched. CDR1 is SEHNR and CDR2 is FQNEAQ in the germline V gene (reference sequence). The CDR3 is made up of 13 amino acids. The CDR3 loop reads CASRPLQGSEQYF. As DNA, the CDR3 is TGTGCCAGCAGACCATTACAGGGGTCCGAGCAGTACTTC.

The J gene is TRBJ2-1, the V gene TRBV11-2; possible D gene TRBD2, 6 bases. Germline lookup yields CDR1 SGHAT and CDR2 FQNNGV. CDR3 length: 13 residues. The CDR3: CACGKGSYNEQFF. Written as DNA, the CDR3 is TGTGCTTGCGGGAAGGGCTCCTACAATGAGCAGTTCTTC.

V usage is TRBV27 and J usage is TRBJ2-4; 8 bases fit TRBD1. With V trimmed by 0 bases and J by 0 bases, 7 bases remained unmatched. From germline, CDR1 is MNHEY and CDR2 SMNVEV (reference sequence). The CDR3 is made up of 18 amino acids. The CDR3 protein is CASSLSPQGALAKNIQYF. The CDR3 nucleotides read TGTGCCAGCAGTTTATCGCCTCAGGGGGCTCTAGCCAAAAACATTCAGTACTTC.

This clonotype has ten or more counts. The gene calls are TRBV12-3 or TRBV12-4 and TRBJ2-1; D unclear. The germline V and J ends were trimmed by 0 bases and 5 bases, with 5 bases remaining between them. The CDR3 has 13 amino acids. CDR3 sequence reads: CASSLARNNEQFF. Written as DNA, the CDR3 is TGTGCCAGCAGTTTAGCGCGGAACAATGAGCAGTTCTTC.

The chain joins TRBV6-4 to TRBJ1-2, with TRBD1 matching over 9 bases. Per germline, CDR1 MRHNA and CDR2 SNTAGT. There are 15 residues in the CDR3. V was pared by 5 bases and J by 8 bases, with 12 bases of the junction left unmatched. The CDR3 reads CASSPGKGTGQGYTF. The CDR3 nucleotides are TGTGCCAGCAGTCCCGGGAAAGGGACAGGGCAAGGCTACACCTTC.

This clonotype has a handful of counts. The chain carries TRBV29-1 and TRBJ2-5; D unclear. Germline-derived CDR1 and CDR2 are SQVTM and ANQGSEA. The V and J ends lost 1 base and 4 bases respectively, with 10 bases between them. This CDR3 has 13 amino acids. The CDR3 spells CSVEVGSGETQYF. The CDR3 DNA sequence: TGCAGCGTTGAAGTAGGGTCAGGAGAGACCCAGTACTTC. Looking up the rest from reference TRBV29-1 and TRBJ2-5 gives the full variable domain: SAVISQKPSRDICQRGTSLTIQCQVDSQVTMMFWYRQQPGQSLTLIATANQGSEATYESGFVIDKFPISRPNLTFSTLTVSNMSPEDSSIYLCSVEVGSGETQYFGPGTRLLVL.

This clonotype was counted between two and nine times. V is TRBV19 and J is TRBJ2-1; D is undetermined. The CDR3 loop spans 14 amino acids. Germline CDR1 LNHDA, CDR2 SQIVND (reference sequence). The ends were cut back, 3 bases at V and 7 bases at J, with 13 bases in the middle. This chain's CDR3 is CASSIGRIPNEQFF. CDR3 nucleotide sequence: TGTGCCAGTAGTATCGGGCGGATTCCTAATGAGCAGTTCTTC.

This clonotype was detected ten times or more. The chain couples TRBV12-3 or TRBV12-4 to TRBJ2-3; D is unclear. The CDR3 contains 14 residues. Trimming pared 8 bases from V and 2 bases from J, leaving 14 bases between. The CDR3 sequence: CASPGPLTTDTQYF. CDR3 nucleotide sequence: TGTGCCAGCCCGGGTCCTTTAACCACAGATACGCAGTATTTT.

This clonotype was counted many times. This chain links TRBV12-3 or TRBV12-4 with TRBJ2-2; weak D call: TRBD2 (6 bases). The CDR3 is 15 residues long. V was pared by 3 bases and J by 7 bases, with 15 bases between. CDR3 protein: CASSLVEGRNGELFF. CDR3 coding DNA: TGTGCCAGCAGTTTGGTGGAGGGCCGGAACGGGGAGCTGTTTTTT.

This clonotype was found many times. The genes are TRBV5-6 and TRBJ2-1; D may be TRBD2 (5 bases). The length of the CDR3 is 13 residues. V lost 4 bases and J lost 5, with 10 bases in between. Germline V gene sequence: CDR1 SGHDT, CDR2 YYEEEE. The CDR3 is CASSLGSNNEQFF. The CDR3 bases are TGTGCCAGCAGCCTGGGGAGTAACAATGAGCAGTTCTTC.

This clonotype has at least ten counts. The V gene is TRBV29-1, the J gene TRBJ2-1; 15 bases agree with TRBD2. The germline V gene has CDR1 SQVTM and CDR2 ANQGSEA. The CDR3 runs 17 residues. The V segment lost 6 bases and the J segment 4 bases; nucleotides outside the gene matches: 10. CDR3 loop: CSVRGLAGGGSYNEQFF. In DNA form, the CDR3 reads TGCAGCGTCAGGGGACTAGCGGGAGGAGGCTCTTACAATGAGCAGTTCTTC.

The V gene is TRBV6-5, the J gene TRBJ1-2; maybe TRBD1 (5 bases). V was trimmed by 0 bases and J by 7 bases, leaving 6 bases between them. The CDR3 is 12 amino acids. The V gene's germline CDR1 is MNHEY and CDR2 SVGAGI. The CDR3 sequence is CASSYSGTGYTF. The CDR3 DNA reads as TGTGCCAGCAGTTACTCAGGGACTGGCTACACCTTC.

This clonotype was seen many times. The chain has TRBV5-1 and TRBJ2-5; D uncertain. Trimming took off 0 bases at V and 1 base at J, with 10 bases between the two ends. The CDR3 runs to 15 residues. CDR1 and CDR2 from the germline V gene are SGHRS and YFSETQ. The CDR3 reads CASSLDISSQETQYF. Written as DNA, the CDR3 is TGCGCCAGCAGCTTGGACATCAGCAGCCAAGAGACCCAGTACTTC.

This clonotype was seen more than once but under ten times. The J gene is TRBJ2-7, the V gene TRBV28; 8 nucleotides match TRBD2. The length of the CDR3 is 16 residues. Germline-derived CDR1 and CDR2 are MDHEN and SYDVKM. J was trimmed by 0 bases and V by 11 bases; bases with no gene match: 15. The CDR3 DNA reads as TGTGCCTTCAGTGACCGTAGCGGGGAGAGCTCCTACGAGCAGTACTTC. Translation: CAFSDRSGESSYEQYF.

This clonotype was detected many times. The genes are TRBV7-9 and TRBJ2-7; D possibly corresponds to TRBD2 (6 bases). V shed 2 bases and J shed 1 base, with 12 bases lying between them. CDR1 and CDR2 from the germline V gene are SEHNR and FQNEAQ (reference sequence). The CDR3 has 15 amino acids. The CDR3 region is CASSLSSGFSYEQYF. The DNA of the CDR3 is TGTGCCAGCAGCTTAAGTAGCGGATTTTCCTACGAGCAGTACTTC.

The rearrangement links TRBV20-1 to TRBJ2-3; no firm D call. The germline V gene has CDR1 DFQATT and CDR2 SNEGSKA (reference sequence). There are 12 residues in the CDR3. Deletions cut 3 bases from V and 2 bases from J, with 6 bases between. CDR3 region: CSARGVTDTQYF. CDR3 DNA: TGCAGTGCTAGGGGCGTCACAGATACGCAGTATTTT.

Many counts were recorded for this clonotype. The rearrangement joins TRBV6-5 to TRBJ2-7, with 10 bases matching TRBD2. Trimming took 2 bases from V and 5 from J; bases not matched to a gene: 3. In germline, CDR1 is MNHEY, CDR2 SVGAGI. The CDR3 is 14 amino acids. CDR3 sequence (DNA): TGTGCCAGCAGTTACGTCCTAGCGGGAGACGAGCAGTACTTC. Protein sequence: CASSYVLAGDEQYF.

The rearrangement joins TRBV6-5 to TRBJ2-5; 7 nucleotides align to TRBD1. This CDR3 is built from 15 residues. Per germline, CDR1 MNHEY and CDR2 SVGAGI. With 0 bases clipped from V and 2 bases from J, the junction kept 3 bases outside the gene matches. CDR3 sequence (DNA): TGTGCCAGCAGTTACTCTCTGGACAGGCAAGAGACCCAGTACTTC. Its protein product is CASSYSLDRQETQYF.